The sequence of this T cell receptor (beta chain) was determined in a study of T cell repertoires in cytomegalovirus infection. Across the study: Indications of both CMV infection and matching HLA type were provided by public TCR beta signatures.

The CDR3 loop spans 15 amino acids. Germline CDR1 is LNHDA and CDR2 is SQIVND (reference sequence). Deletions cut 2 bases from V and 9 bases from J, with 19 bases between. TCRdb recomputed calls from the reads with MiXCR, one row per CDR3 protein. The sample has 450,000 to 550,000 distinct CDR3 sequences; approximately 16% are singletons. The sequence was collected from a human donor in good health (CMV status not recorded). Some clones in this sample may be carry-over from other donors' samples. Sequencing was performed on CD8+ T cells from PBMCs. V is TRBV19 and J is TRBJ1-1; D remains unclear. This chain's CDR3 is CASSIQRQPSGKAFF. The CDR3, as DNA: TGTGCCAGTAGTATACAACGACAACCCTCGGGGAAAGCTTTCTTT.